Below, one T cell receptor (beta chain) is given with its context. These data come from a study of cytomegalovirus exposure and HLA in healthy donors. The table came from immunoSEQ multiplex PCR; TCRdb's copy has only in-frame clones and leaves some out. The data hold approximately 220,000 clones, with around nine tenths observed a single time. This TCR derives from a man aged 18 to 30 in good health and CMV-seronegative. Input material: PBMCs.

The CDR3 sequence is CASSPRRTGEETQYF. CDR3 nucleotide sequence: TGTGCCAGCTCACCACGGAGAACAGGAGAAGAGACCCAGTACTTC. The chain has TRBV18 and TRBJ2-5; D might be TRBD1 (5 bases). Germline CDR1 and CDR2: KGHSH and LQKENI. This CDR3 contains 15 residues. The V end was cut by 1 base, the J end by 3 bases, with 12 bases between.